The clone carrying this TCR beta chain was seen ten or more times. Its antigen remains unidentified. The CDR3 loop spans 13 amino acids. V was trimmed by 4 bases and J by 4 bases, leaving 10 bases between them. Germline V gene lookup returns CDR1 SGHRS and CDR2 YFSETQ. This specimen comes from a study of T-cell reconstitution after alpha-beta-depleted transplantation in children. Preparation of the TCRbeta library involved a method that used unique molecular identifiers. Via MiXCR, TCRdb re-called the PCR reads, giving one row per CDR3 protein. The table has around 700,000 distinct CDR3 sequences, around 13% seen once. Overall study findings and caveats: By one year post-transplant, T-cell counts and diversity largely arose from T cells that were newly produced. Several hundred expanded graft clones reportedly supplied alpha-beta T cells about two months after transplant.

V is TRBV5-1 and J is TRBJ2-3; D perhaps matches TRBD2 (6 bases). Specimen: PBMCs, collected before TCRalphabeta/CD19-depleted stem cell transplant. The sequence was collected from a girl between 2 and 10 years old with congenital amegakaryocytic thrombocytopenia, due to receive a stem cell transplant. CDR3 nucleotides: TGCGCCAGCAGCGGGACGGGGGCAGATACGCAGTATTTT. It encodes CASSGTGADTQYF.